One and the same sample provided the 14 T cell receptor beta chains below, sequenced in a study of cytomegalovirus exposure and HLA in healthy donors. 60 Vbeta and 13 Jbeta primers were used in PCR. The protocol was immunoSEQ multiplex PCR, while the TCRdb copy is restricted to in-frame clones and leaves out a portion. The sample contains about 190,000 clones, more than 80% of which appear only once. Material for sequencing was PBMCs. Receptors were obtained from a woman in her 50s in good health and CMV-seropositive.

This chain joins TRBV7-2 and TRBJ1-2; tentative D call: TRBD1 (6 bases). Germline CDR1 and CDR2: SGHTA and FQGNSA. V was cut by 5 bases and J by 0 bases, with 10 bases left in between. The CDR3 loop spans 14 amino acids. Here the CDR3 reads CASSPTGTNYGYTF. The CDR3 DNA sequence: TGTGCCAGCAGCCCCACAGGGACTAACTATGGCTACACCTTC.

The chain joins TRBV10-3 to TRBJ1-3; the D gene is possibly TRBD1 (6 bases). With 11 bases removed from V and 0 bases from J, the gap between germline ends came to 8 bases. CDR1 is ENHRY and CDR2 is SYGVKD in the germline V gene. The CDR3 covers 12 residues. The CDR3 loop reads CASQGSGNTIYF. Written as DNA, the CDR3 is TGTGCCTCACAGGGCTCTGGAAACACCATATATTTT.

V gene TRBV18 combines with J gene TRBJ1-1; 8 bases are a match to TRBD1. The trim removed 3 bases at V and 3 bases at J, leaving 9 bases unmatched. Germline CDR1 is KGHSH and CDR2 is LQKENI. This CDR3 has 16 amino acids. The CDR3 spells CASSPNRGGKYTEAFF. CDR3 nucleotide sequence: TGTGCCAGCTCACCTAACAGGGGGGGAAAGTACACTGAAGCTTTCTTT.

In regard to this clone: Its ends do not fully match the called genes, so a read error is possible. The chain's CDR3 is CASSPTGGTDTQYF. Written as DNA, the CDR3 is TGTGCTAGCAGCCCCACAGGGGGCACAGATACGCAGTATTTT. The chain joins TRBV7-7 to TRBJ2-3; TRBD1 matches 7 bases. This CDR3 is built from 14 residues. The germline V gene has CDR1 SSHAT and CDR2 FNYEAQ (reference sequence).

This clone was recorded a few times. This chain joins TRBV6-6 and TRBJ2-6, with D possibly matching TRBD1 (6 bases). CDR1 and CDR2 from the germline V gene are MNHNY and SVGAGI (reference sequence). The CDR3 has 15 residues. V was clipped by 5 bases and J by 3 bases, with 11 bases between them. CDR3 in DNA: TGTGCCAGCAGTCCAGGGGTCGGTGGGGCCAACGTCCTGACTTTC. Protein sequence: CASSPGVGGANVLTF.

The rearrangement links TRBV30 to TRBJ1-1, with D unclear. V dropped 8 bases and J dropped 3 bases, with 13 bases sitting between them. This CDR3 has 12 amino acids. Per germline, CDR1 GTSNPN and CDR2 SVGIG (reference sequence). CDR3 bases: TGTGCCATACCCCCACTCCACACTGAAGCTTTCTTT. It yields the protein CAIPPLHTEAFF. The whole variable domain, filled in from reference TRBV30 and TRBJ1-1, reads SQTIHQWPATLVQPVGSPLSLECTVEGTSNPNLYWYRQAAGRGLQLLFYSVGIGQISSEVPQNLSASRPQDRQFILSSKKLLLSDSGFYLCAIPPLHTEAFFGQGTRLTVV.

The chain combines TRBV27 with TRBJ1-5; tentative D call: TRBD1 (6 bases). Germline V CDR1 and CDR2: MNHEY, SMNVEV (reference sequence). V was clipped by 6 bases and J by 4 bases, with 13 bases between them. The CDR3 is 14 amino acids. CDR3 in amino acids: CASRGEGGNQPQHF. In nucleotides, the CDR3 is TGTGCCAGCAGGGGGGAGGGGGGGAATCAGCCCCAGCATTTT.

The DNA of the CDR3 is TGTGCCAGCAGCGATCAGGGGGCGCTGGTCTATGGCTACACCTTC. It encodes CASSDQGALVYGYTF. J is TRBJ1-2 and V is TRBV28, with 8 positions matching TRBD1. The CDR3 is made up of 15 amino acids. V lost 6 bases and J lost 4; bases outside the gene matches: 10. CDR1 is MDHEN, CDR2 SYDVKM, per germline.

This clone has just one count. CDR3 loop: CASSVAAEESPLHF. CDR3 in DNA: TGTGCCAGCAGCGTAGCGGCAGAGGAATCACCCCTCCACTTT. The V gene is TRBV9, the J gene TRBJ1-6; unclear D gene. Per germline, CDR1 SGDLS and CDR2 YYNGEE. The CDR3 extends over 14 amino acids. V shed 0 bases and J shed 10 bases, with 11 bases lying between them.

This chain connects TRBV5-5 to TRBJ2-4; 15 positions agree with TRBD2. J gave up 3 bases and V 1 base, and 8 bases lay outside the gene matches. This CDR3 has 19 amino acids. Germline assignment: CDR1 SGHKS and CDR2 YYEKEE (reference sequence). The CDR3 region has the DNA TGTGCCAGCAGCTTGTTAGGACTAGCGGGGGGGCGGGACAAAAACATTCAGTACTTC. As protein: CASSLLGLAGGRDKNIQYF.

The sample holds a few counts of this clone. The chain carries TRBV10-3 and TRBJ1-2, with D uncertain. From germline, CDR1 is ENHRY and CDR2 SYGVKD. The CDR3 is 13 amino acids. V shed 10 bases and J shed 7 bases, with 19 bases lying between them. CDR3: CASTPRGFGGYTF. CDR3 bases: TGTGCCAGCACTCCCCGGGGTTTTGGTGGCTACACCTTC.

This chain connects TRBV27 to TRBJ2-7; D not resolved. The length of the CDR3 is 15 residues. The germline V gene encodes CDR1 MNHEY and CDR2 SMNVEV (reference sequence). V was cut by 4 bases and J by 5 bases, with 18 bases left in between. CDR3 coding DNA: TGTGCCAGCAGTTCCCGACTCCCCCGAGGAAACGAGCAGTACTTC. It yields the protein CASSSRLPRGNEQYF.

This rearrangement joins TRBV4-1 to TRBJ2-1; 8 bases fit TRBD1. The junction had 4 bases not matched to a gene; V was cut back by 3 bases and J by 6 bases. CDR1 and CDR2 (germline): MGHRA, YSYEKL. The CDR3 has 14 amino acids. The CDR3 spells CASSQATGANEQFF. The CDR3 bases are TGCGCCAGCAGCCAGGCGACAGGGGCCAATGAGCAGTTCTTC.

This chain links TRBV29-1 with TRBJ1-1, with a possible D match to TRBD1 (5 bases). The V end lost 7 bases, the J end lost 1 base, and 16 bases lay between the germline ends. The CDR3 has 14 residues. From germline, CDR1 is SQVTM and CDR2 ANQGSEA. The CDR3: CSGTETEPNTEAFF. The CDR3 DNA follows: TGCAGCGGCACGGAGACAGAACCGAACACTGAAGCTTTCTTT.